In its sample, the clone carrying this T cell receptor (beta chain) was seen many times. The antigen remains unidentified. Trimming stripped 3 bases from V and 5 bases from J, with 5 bases between. This CDR3 has 11 amino acids. CDR1 and CDR2 (germline): SGHNT, YENEEA. Axillary draining lymph nodes of breast cancer patients supplied the node samples. TCRdb re-called the multiplex PCR reads through MiXCR, storing one row per CDR3 protein. The sample holds roughly 220,000 distinct CDR3 sequences, under 40% seen once. These data come from a study of breast tumors, draining lymph nodes, adjacent tissues. Findings and limits, study-wide: The data were judged consistent with most tumor T cells coming from lymph node and expanding in tumor. Compared with lymph nodes, tumors were less diverse; compared with nontumor tissue, more. Data only fit, rather than demonstrated, lymph node origin of most tumor T cells. Compared with basal-like, luminal-like tumors shared significantly more repertoire with nontumor tissue.

V usage is TRBV11-3 and J usage is TRBJ2-7; D gene unclear. Sequencing was carried out using axillary lymph node tissue. The source is a female donor with breast cancer. Some clones in this sample may be carry-over from other donors' samples. CDR3 DNA: TGTGCCAGCAGCTTCGGCAACGAGCAGTACTTC. This encodes CASSFGNEQYF.